What follows describes a single TCR beta chain. The data originate from a study of tissue T cells after allogeneic stem cell transplantation. Looking at the study overall: Pathologist review favored tissue samples showing histologically apparent lymphocytes.

This table comes from immunoSEQ multiplex PCR, and its TCRdb copy is limited to in-frame clones, with some not included. The sample contains roughly 6,000 clones, more than 55% of which appear only once. The CDR3 runs 14 residues. Germline CDR1 and CDR2: MNHEY and SVGEGT. V was cut by 2 bases and J by 3 bases, with 11 bases left in between. This chain links TRBV6-2 or TRBV6-3 with TRBJ2-7; the D gene is possibly TRBD2 (6 bases). This material consisted of duodenum tissue, taken at autopsy. This receptor was taken from a woman aged 18 to 55 with breast cancer. The CDR3 protein is CASSYVSGIYEQYF. The CDR3 bases are TGTGCCAGCAGTTACGTTAGCGGTATCTACGAGCAGTACTTC.